This T cell receptor (beta chain) emerged from a study of T cells in narcolepsy. Clones were sequenced by immunoSEQ multiplex PCR, and TCRdb holds only the in-frame ones, with some missing. The sample has 25,000 to 35,000 clones, about 77% seen once; the top ten hold about 1.3%. Germline values: CDR1 LGHNA, CDR2 YNFKEQ. Trimming at V came to 3 bases and at J to 2 bases, leaving 19 bases not matched to a gene. CDR3 length: 21 amino acids. This clonotype was obtained from a human donor with narcolepsy. Sequenced sample: CD45RA- memory CD4+ T cells from PBMCs. The V gene is TRBV4-2, the J gene TRBJ2-6, with 7 bases fitting TRBD1. DNA of the CDR3: TGTGCCAGCAGCCATCCTCTACTCCGACGGGACAGCTCTGCTGGGGCCAACGTCCTGACTTTC. Protein product: CASSHPLLRRDSSAGANVLTF.